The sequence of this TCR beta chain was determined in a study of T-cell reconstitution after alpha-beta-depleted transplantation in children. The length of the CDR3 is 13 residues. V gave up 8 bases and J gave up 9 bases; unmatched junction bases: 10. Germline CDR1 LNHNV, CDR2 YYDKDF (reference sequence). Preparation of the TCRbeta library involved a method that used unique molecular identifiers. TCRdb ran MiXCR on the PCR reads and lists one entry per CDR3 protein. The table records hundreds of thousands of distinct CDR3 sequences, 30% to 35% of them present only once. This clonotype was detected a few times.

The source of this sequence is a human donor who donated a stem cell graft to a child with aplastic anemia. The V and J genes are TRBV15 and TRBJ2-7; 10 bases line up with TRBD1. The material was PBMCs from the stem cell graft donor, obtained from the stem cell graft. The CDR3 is CATEGQGEIGQYF. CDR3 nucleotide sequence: TGTGCCACCGAAGGACAGGGGGAAATTGGGCAGTACTTC.